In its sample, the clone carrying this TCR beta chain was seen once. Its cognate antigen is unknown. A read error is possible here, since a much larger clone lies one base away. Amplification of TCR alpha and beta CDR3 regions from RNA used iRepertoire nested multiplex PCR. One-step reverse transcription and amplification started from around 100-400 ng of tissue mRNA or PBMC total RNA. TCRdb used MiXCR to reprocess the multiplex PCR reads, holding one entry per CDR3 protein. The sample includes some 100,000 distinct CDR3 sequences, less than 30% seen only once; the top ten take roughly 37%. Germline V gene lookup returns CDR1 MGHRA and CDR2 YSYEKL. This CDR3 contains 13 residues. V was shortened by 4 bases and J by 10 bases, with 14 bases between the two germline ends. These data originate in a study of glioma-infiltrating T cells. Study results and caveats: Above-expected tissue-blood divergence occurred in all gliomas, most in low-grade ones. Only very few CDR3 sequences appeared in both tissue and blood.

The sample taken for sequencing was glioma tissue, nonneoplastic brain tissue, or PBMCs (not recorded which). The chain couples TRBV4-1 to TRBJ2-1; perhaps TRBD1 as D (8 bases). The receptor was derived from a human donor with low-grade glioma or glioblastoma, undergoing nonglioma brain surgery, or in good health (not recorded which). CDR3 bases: TGCGCCAGCAGCCCGACAGGGGACTACGAGCAGTTCTTC. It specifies CASSPTGDYEQFF.